A single sample is the source of the 6 T cell receptor beta chains below, sequenced in a study of shared T cell receptors in the human thymus. Here immunoSEQ multiplex PCR was the method, and the copy in TCRdb shows in-frame clones only, minus some. The sample includes approximately 490,000 clones, about 80% of them seen just once. Another study also made use of these data, one on human thymus T cells.

Sequencing used thymocytes. The receptors stem from a boy in the first two years of life with a congenital heart defect.

The count of this clone is one. The chain couples TRBV5-6 to TRBJ2-7; D is perhaps TRBD1 (5 bases). V lost 4 bases and J 2 bases, leaving 7 bases between the germline ends. The CDR3 covers 12 residues. Germline assignment: CDR1 SGHDT and CDR2 YYEEEE. The CDR3 nucleotides are TGTGCCAGCAGCCTGGACACCTACGAGCAGTACTTC. Amino acids: CASSLDTYEQYF.

The chain couples TRBV29-1 to TRBJ2-7; 8 bases agree with TRBD1. CDR1 SQVTM and CDR2 ANQGSEA come from the germline V gene. V was pared by 1 base and J by 1 base, with 9 bases of the junction left unmatched. The length of the CDR3 is 16 residues. The CDR3 nucleotides are TGCAGCGTTGAAGCAATTTCCGGGACAGGTTCCTACGAGCAGTACTTC. Its translation is CSVEAISGTGSYEQYF.

This chain connects TRBV2 to TRBJ2-5, with a tentative D call TRBD2 (6 bases). Trimming shortened V by 0 bases and J by 2 bases, and 10 bases separated the two germline ends. The V gene's germline CDR1 is SNHLY and CDR2 FYNNEI. The CDR3 is made up of 15 amino acids. Here the CDR3 reads CASSEAGRKQETQYF. The CDR3 DNA is TGTGCCAGCAGTGAAGCGGGGAGGAAACAAGAGACCCAGTACTTC.

The rearrangement links TRBV5-1 to TRBJ2-2, with 14 bases aligning to TRBD2. Germline V gene lookup returns CDR1 SGHRS and CDR2 YFSETQ. After removal of 0 bases from V and 4 bases from J, the junction contained 11 bases not matched to a gene. The CDR3 loop spans 20 amino acids. CDR3: CASSLGGTSGSGPPTGELFF. DNA for the CDR3: TGCGCCAGCAGCTTGGGAGGGACTAGCGGGAGTGGGCCCCCCACCGGGGAGCTGTTTTTT.

The gene calls are TRBV30 and TRBJ1-1, with TRBD1 as a possible D gene (5 bases). V lost 4 bases and J 2 bases, leaving 14 bases between the germline ends. The germline CDR1 and CDR2 sequences are GTSNPN and SVGIG (reference sequence). This CDR3 contains 14 residues. The DNA for the CDR3 is TGTGCCTGGACGAGACAGACCATTAACACTGAAGCTTTCTTT. Protein: CAWTRQTINTEAFF.

J is TRBJ2-1 and V is TRBV4-1; TRBD2 is a possible D gene (5 bases). CDR3 size: 14 residues. Looked up from germline, CDR1 is MGHRA and CDR2 is YSYEKL. V was pared by 0 bases and J by 7 bases, with 10 bases between. In nucleotides, the CDR3 is TGCGCCAGCAGCCAAGAAGACGGGATAAATGAGCAGTTCTTC. It specifies CASSQEDGINEQFF.